The next 4 T cell receptor beta chains were all read from a single sample in a study of cytomegalovirus exposure and HLA in healthy donors. PCR primers comprised 60 Vbeta and 13 Jbeta primers. TCRdb keeps only in-frame clones here, not all; method: immunoSEQ multiplex PCR. The table has under 200,000 clones, more than 60% seen once. The sequenced sample was PBMCs. The receptor set was obtained from a woman aged 25 to 45 in good health and CMV-seronegative.

This sequence joins TRBV6-1 and TRBJ1-2; D is possibly TRBD1 (6 bases). Trimming removed 4 bases at V and 4 bases at J, with 19 bases between. The germline gives CDR1 MNHNS, CDR2 SASEGT. The CDR3 length is 16 residues. The CDR3 sequence is CASSVEDRFFPYGYTF. CDR3 in DNA: TGTGCCAGCAGTGTCGAGGACAGATTCTTTCCCTATGGCTACACCTTC.

V usage is TRBV11-2 and J usage is TRBJ2-1; 14 positions match TRBD2. The CDR3 totals 15 residues. With V trimmed by 7 bases and J by 7 bases, 6 bases remained unmatched. Germline V gene lookup returns CDR1 SGHAT and CDR2 FQNNGV. CDR3 sequence reads: CASNPTSGGENEQFF. The CDR3 DNA reads TGTGCCAGCAACCCGACTAGCGGGGGGGAAAATGAGCAGTTCTTC.

CDR3 coding DNA: TGTGCCTGGACCTTACATACAGGGGGCAATTCACCCCTCCACTTT. This codes for CAWTLHTGGNSPLHF. V usage is TRBV30 and J usage is TRBJ1-6; TRBD1 matches 9 bases. Per germline, CDR1 GTSNPN and CDR2 SVGIG (reference sequence). This CDR3 region has 15 residues. Losses at the gene ends were 4 bases for V and 7 bases for J; bases not matched to a gene: 8.

The V gene is TRBV28, the J gene TRBJ2-3; TRBD2 agrees at 10 bases. V lost 5 bases, J lost 9 bases, and 14 bases stayed unmatched. This CDR3 contains 16 residues. Germline CDR1 and CDR2: MDHEN and SYDVKM. This CDR3 reads CASSTLSSGGAQTQYF. The CDR3 DNA follows: TGTGCCAGCAGTACGCTCTCCAGCGGGGGGGCCCAGACGCAGTATTTT.